The 25 T cell receptor beta chains in this list originate from one sample, sequenced in a study of cytomegalovirus exposure and HLA in healthy donors. Vbeta (60) and Jbeta (13) primers were used in the PCR. Method: immunoSEQ multiplex PCR; TCRdb's copy keeps in-frame clones and lacks some. The repertoire includes 120,000 or so clones, roughly a tenth of them detected once, and 4.5% to 5% sits in the top ten. Sequenced material: PBMCs. Receptor source: a woman aged 18-29 years in good health and CMV-seropositive.

The sample holds a few counts of this clone. The rearrangement uses TRBV27 and TRBJ2-2, with 8 bases identical to TRBD2. Germline lookup yields CDR1 MNHEY and CDR2 SMNVEV (reference sequence). The CDR3 spans 15 residues. With V trimmed by 5 bases and J by 4 bases, 6 bases remained unmatched. The CDR3 sequence is CASSPAGTSTGELFF. DNA of the CDR3: TGTGCCAGCAGTCCGGCCGGGACTAGCACCGGGGAGCTGTTTTTT.

This clone appeared a few times. The CDR3 nucleotides read TGCAGCGGAGGATCACCAGGGATAGGATCCTACGAGCAGTACTTC. As protein: CSGGSPGIGSYEQYF. The chain combines TRBV29-1 with TRBJ2-7; D may be TRBD1 (5 bases). The germline gives CDR1 SQVTM, CDR2 ANQGSEA. V was shortened by 7 bases and J by 1 base, with 20 bases between the two germline ends. The CDR3 extends over 15 amino acids.

This chain joins TRBV2 and TRBJ2-7; a weak D match, TRBD2 (6 bases). Germline V gene data show CDR1 as SNHLY and CDR2 as FYNNEI. The CDR3 extends over 13 amino acids. The V end was cut by 8 bases, the J end by 0 bases, with 11 bases between. The CDR3 loop reads CASRAGSSYEQYF. The CDR3 DNA follows: TGTGCCAGCCGTGCGGGGAGCTCCTACGAGCAGTACTTC.

The chain joins TRBV4-2 to TRBJ2-5; TRBD2 matches 15 bases. The end of the DNA fits TRBJ2-7 better, so the J call may be wrong. The CDR3 is 16 residues long. Germline CDR1 is LGHNA and CDR2 is YNFKEQ. CDR3 protein: CASSLGLAGGSYEQYF. The CDR3 DNA reads as TGTGCCAGCAGCCTGGGACTAGCGGGAGGCTCCTACGAGCAGTACTTC.

This CDR3 is CASGGTSGSIGELFF. The CDR3 bases are TGTGCCAGCGGAGGAACTAGCGGGAGCATCGGGGAGCTGTTTTTT. The chain uses TRBV28 and TRBJ2-2; TRBD2 aligns across 11 bases. From germline, CDR1 is MDHEN and CDR2 SYDVKM. The CDR3 loop spans 15 amino acids. V shed 8 bases and J 7 bases; nucleotides not matched to a gene: 9.

V and J are TRBV5-3 and TRBJ1-5; TRBD1 is a possible D gene (5 bases). TRBV5-3 is placed among ORFs of uncertain function. Trimming stripped 3 bases from V and 1 base from J, with 14 bases between. The CDR3 runs 16 residues. For the CDR3, the DNA is TGTGCCAGAAGCTGGGGTGGGGGGGTCAGCAATCAGCCCCAGCATTTT. Residues: CARSWGGGVSNQPQHF.

The V call is TRBV7-8, the J call TRBJ2-3; no definite D call. V was clipped by 5 bases and J by 4 bases, with 4 bases between them. The CDR3 contains 11 residues. CDR1 and CDR2 (germline): SGHVS, FQNEAQ. The CDR3 region has the DNA TGTGCCAGCAGCCATTCAGATACGCAGTATTTT. This codes for CASSHSDTQYF.

This clone has only a few counts. The rearrangement uses TRBV2 and TRBJ1-4; TRBD1 is a possible D gene (6 bases). Germline V gene data show CDR1 as SNHLY and CDR2 as FYNNEI. There are 15 residues in the CDR3. Trimming removed 7 bases at V and 11 bases at J, with 23 bases between. CDR3 bases: TGTGCCAGCACCCCCGGGGGGCAGGCGTTCGGGAAACTGTTTTTT. Translating gives CASTPGGQAFGKLFF.

The chain employs TRBV27 and TRBJ2-7, with a possible D match to TRBD1 (5 bases). CDR3 length: 12 amino acids. The germline V gene has CDR1 MNHEY and CDR2 SMNVEV (reference sequence). Trimming took 6 bases from V and 4 from J, leaving 10 bases between them. The CDR3 reads CASRRSGYEQYF. CDR3 nucleotide sequence: TGTGCCAGCAGGCGATCAGGGTACGAGCAGTACTTC.

This clone was found a few times. The J gene is TRBJ2-3, the V gene TRBV5-8, with 9 bases that match TRBD1. The CDR3 has 15 residues. Germline CDR1 is SGHTS and CDR2 is YDEGEE. With V trimmed by 0 bases and J by 9 bases, 8 bases remained unmatched. The CDR3 sequence is CASSLVGQGLLTQYF. The CDR3 nucleotides are TGTGCCAGCAGCTTGGTGGGACAGGGTTTGTTGACGCAGTATTTT.

The V gene is TRBV5-1, the J gene TRBJ2-5, with 9 bases fitting TRBD2. Germline V gives CDR1 SGHRS, CDR2 YFSETQ. CDR3 length equals 14 residues. The V gene end was trimmed by 4 bases and the J gene end by 1 base; junction bases not matched to a gene: 2. CDR3 residues: CASSLAGTQETQYF. CDR3 DNA sequence: TGCGCCAGCAGCCTAGCGGGGACCCAAGAGACCCAGTACTTC.

This clone was recorded a few times. This chain connects TRBV7-9 to TRBJ2-5; D is uncertain. The CDR3 spans 12 residues. Germline V lookup: CDR1 SEHNR, CDR2 FQNEAQ (reference sequence). V lost 2 bases, J lost 5 bases, and 6 bases lay in between. CDR3 nucleotide sequence: TGTGCCAGCAGCTTATTCGGGGAGACCCAGTACTTC. It translates to CASSLFGETQYF.

The chain combines TRBV7-9 with TRBJ1-1, with D uncertain. The germline V and J ends were trimmed by 1 base and 3 bases, with 9 bases remaining between them. The CDR3 is made up of 14 amino acids. The germline V gene has CDR1 SEHNR and CDR2 FQNEAQ (reference sequence). CDR3 sequence reads: CASSLGPVYTEAFF. The CDR3 DNA reads TGTGCCAGCAGCTTAGGCCCGGTTTACACTGAAGCTTTCTTT.

This clone came up a few times. The chain employs TRBV25-1 and TRBJ2-7; TRBD1 matches 7 bases. Germline-derived CDR1 and CDR2 are MGHDK and SYGVNS. The CDR3 spans 12 residues. The ends lost 7 bases at V and 6 bases at J; junction bases unmatched: 6. In nucleotides, the CDR3 is TGTGCCAGCAAGGGACAGCGGAGCGAGCAGTACTTC. Protein: CASKGQRSEQYF.

This clone was seen only a few times. This chain connects TRBV29-1 to TRBJ2-2; 14 bases are shared with TRBD2. V dropped 5 bases and J dropped 2; count of bases not matched to a gene: 4. In germline, CDR1 is SQVTM, CDR2 ANQGSEA. The CDR3 length is 16 residues. Written as DNA, the CDR3 is TGCAGCGTTTGGGGACTAGCGGGAGAAAACACCGGGGAGCTGTTTTTT. This translates into CSVWGLAGENTGELFF.

This sequence joins TRBV7-2 and TRBJ2-2; D gene ambiguous. The CDR3 consists of 16 residues. V was clipped by 2 bases and J by 2 bases, with 12 bases between them. Germline CDR1 SGHTA, CDR2 FQGNSA. The CDR3 sequence is CASSLIIASNTGELFF. DNA of the CDR3: TGTGCCAGCAGCTTAATTATTGCTAGTAACACCGGGGAGCTGTTTTTT.

This rearrangement joins TRBV6-1 to TRBJ2-7, with TRBD2 as a possible D gene (5 bases). Germline assignment: CDR1 MNHNS and CDR2 SASEGT. CDR3 length equals 11 residues. V lost 7 bases and J lost 6, with 10 bases in between. This chain's CDR3 is CASTGAGEQYF. The CDR3, as DNA: TGTGCCAGCACTGGTGCGGGCGAGCAGTACTTC.

This clone showed up just a few times. The CDR3: CATRKADSVNTEAFF. In DNA form, the CDR3 reads TGCGCCACCCGCAAGGCCGACAGCGTGAACACTGAAGCTTTCTTT. This rearrangement joins TRBV4-1 to TRBJ1-1, with D perhaps matching TRBD1 (5 bases). Germline CDR1 and CDR2: MGHRA and YSYEKL. The CDR3 length is 15 residues. The germline V and J ends were trimmed by 10 bases and 0 bases, with 18 bases remaining between them.

This rearrangement joins TRBV20-1 to TRBJ2-3, with TRBD1 identical over 8 bases. Per the germline V gene, CDR1 is DFQATT and CDR2 is SNEGSKA (reference sequence). After removal of 6 bases from V and 11 bases from J, the junction contained 7 bases not matched to a gene. CDR3 length: 11 amino acids. The CDR3 region is CSAPGQGRQYF. The DNA for the CDR3 is TGCAGTGCCCCTGGACAGGGACGGCAGTATTTT.

The CDR3 region is CASSPRLAGTDTQYF. The CDR3 DNA is TGTGCCAGCAGCCCAAGACTAGCGGGCACAGATACGCAGTATTTT. The V call is TRBV13, the J call TRBJ2-3, with TRBD2 matching 9 bases. Trimming cost V 5 bases and J 1 base; bases outside gene matches: 4. Germline V gene sequence: CDR1 PRHDT, CDR2 FYEKMQ (reference sequence). The CDR3 runs 15 residues.

In its sample, this clone was seen a few times. The genes are TRBV27 and TRBJ2-3, with 9 bases lining up with TRBD2. V shed 0 bases, J shed 4 bases, and the junction held 2 bases outside the gene matches. This CDR3 is built from 15 residues. Germline V gene sequence: CDR1 MNHEY, CDR2 SMNVEV (reference sequence). This chain's CDR3 is CASSLSSGSADTQYF. The CDR3 nucleotides read TGTGCCAGCAGTTTATCTAGCGGGAGTGCAGATACGCAGTATTTT.

The J gene is TRBJ2-7, the V gene TRBV28; 7 positions match TRBD1. The CDR3 is 14 residues long. Trimming removed 5 bases from V and 4 bases from J; junction bases left unmatched: 8. Germline CDR1 and CDR2: MDHEN and SYDVKM. CDR3 nucleotides: TGTGCCAGCAGTCCGGGACAGAAGCCTTACGAGCAGTACTTC. Encoded protein: CASSPGQKPYEQYF.

The V and J genes are TRBV5-4 and TRBJ2-5; D possibly corresponds to TRBD1 (6 bases). Germline CDR1 and CDR2: SGHNT and YYREEE (reference sequence). Trimming shortened V by 4 bases and J by 5 bases, and 15 bases separated the two germline ends. The length of the CDR3 is 14 residues. The CDR3 region is CASSTMQGLETQYF. For the CDR3, the DNA is TGTGCCAGCAGCACCATGCAGGGGCTGGAGACCCAGTACTTC.

A word on this clone: Possible read error: a much larger clone is one base away. V usage is TRBV6-6 and J usage is TRBJ1-1; the match to TRBD1 covers 9 bases. Germline CDR1 is MNHNY and CDR2 is SVGAGI (reference sequence). CDR3 length: 15 residues. This CDR3 reads CAGSYSGGTGTEAFF. The CDR3 region has the DNA TGTGCCGGCAGTTACTCTGGGGGGACAGGGACTGAAGCTTTCTTT.

V and J are TRBV19 and TRBJ1-1, with a possible D match to TRBD1 (6 bases). CDR3 length: 14 amino acids. CDR1 LNHDA and CDR2 SQIVND come from the germline V gene (reference sequence). V lost 5 bases to trimming and J lost 5 bases, with 15 bases between them. CDR3 region: CASSGWGPWTEAFF. The DNA for the CDR3 is TGTGCCAGTAGTGGCTGGGGGCCTTGGACTGAAGCTTTCTTT.